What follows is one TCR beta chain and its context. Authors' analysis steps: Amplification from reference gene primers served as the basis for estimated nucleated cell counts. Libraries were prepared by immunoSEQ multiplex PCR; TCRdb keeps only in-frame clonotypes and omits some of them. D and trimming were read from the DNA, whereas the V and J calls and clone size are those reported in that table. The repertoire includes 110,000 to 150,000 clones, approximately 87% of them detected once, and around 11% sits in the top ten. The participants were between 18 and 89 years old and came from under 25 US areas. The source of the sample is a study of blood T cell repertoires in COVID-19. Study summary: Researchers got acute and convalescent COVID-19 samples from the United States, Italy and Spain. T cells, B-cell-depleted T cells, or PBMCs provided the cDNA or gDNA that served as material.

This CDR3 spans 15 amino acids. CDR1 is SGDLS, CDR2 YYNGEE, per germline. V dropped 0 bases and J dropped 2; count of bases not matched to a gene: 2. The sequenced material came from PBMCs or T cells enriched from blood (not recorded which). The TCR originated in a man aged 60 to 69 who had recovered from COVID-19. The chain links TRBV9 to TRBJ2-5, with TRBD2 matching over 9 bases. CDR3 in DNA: TGTGCCAGCAGCGTAGGCGGGGGGGCTCAAGAGACCCAGTACTTC. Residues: CASSVGGGAQETQYF.